These T cell receptor beta chains were read from a single sample in a study of T cell repertoires in cytomegalovirus infection. Which antigens these TCRs recognize remains unknown. TCRdb reanalysed the reads using MiXCR and keeps one entry per CDR3 protein. Of some 940,000 distinct CDR3 sequences in the sample, roughly 30% are singletons; the top ten hold roughly 13%. Sequenced here: cultured CD8+ T cells from PBMCs, sampled from culture after CMV antigen stimulation. These receptors were collected from a human donor in good health (CMV status not recorded). Some clones in this sample may be carry-over from other donors' samples. Both conserved end residues are part of each CDR3.

V: TRBV2; J: TRBJ1-5; length: 17; CDR3: CASSEVQESYSNQPQHF
V: TRBV14; J: TRBJ1-2; length: 15; CDR3: CASSQLSWDSPIYTF
V: TRBV4-1; J: TRBJ2-2; length: 16; CDR3: CASSQPGQTNTGELFF
V: TRBV7-8; J: TRBJ1-5; length: 14; CDR3: CASSLEAGDQPQHF
V: TRBV5-1; J: TRBJ2-1; length: 13; CDR3: CASSFSATNEQFF
V: TRBV7-8; J: TRBJ2-1; length: 16; CDR3: CASSLVAGGPINEQFF
V: TRBV2; J: TRBJ2-1; length: 16; CDR3: CASTGLAGDVYNEQFF
V: TRBV5-6; J: TRBJ2-3; length: 15; CDR3: CASSPDRLRKDTQYF
V: TRBV4-1; J: TRBJ1-2; length: 17; CDR3: CASSQSPGAISNYGYTF
V: TRBV18; J: TRBJ2-1; length: 15; CDR3: CASSPKGREYNEQFF
V: TRBV7-6; J: TRBJ2-7; length: 14; CDR3: CASSLAKGSYEQYF
V: TRBV6-6; J: TRBJ1-2; length: 17; CDR3: CASSYSDITVANYGYTF
V: TRBV7-6; J: TRBJ1-1; length: 15; CDR3: CASSYTGTPNTEAFF
V: TRBV15; J: TRBJ2-1; length: 14; CDR3: CATSRDTGDNEQFF
V: TRBV27; J: TRBJ2-7; length: 13; CDR3: CASSLTLDREQYF
V: TRBV7-9; J: TRBJ2-3; length: 17; CDR3: CASSLEGMSRYTDTQYF
V: TRBV4-1; J: TRBJ2-5; length: 14; CDR3: CASSPSEGQETQYF
V: TRBV6-1; J: TRBJ1-2; length: 15; CDR3: CASSEADRSYYGYTF
V: TRBV27; J: TRBJ2-2; length: 13; CDR3: CASSSLGPGELFF
V: TRBV27; J: TRBJ2-7; length: 16; CDR3: CASSLSGPQGFYEQYF
V: TRBV6-5; J: TRBJ1-2; length: 14; CDR3: CANHPGGAFYGYTF
V: TRBV6-6; J: TRBJ1-2; length: 14; CDR3: CASTDRDRVYGYTF
V: TRBV5-5; J: TRBJ1-5; length: 15; CDR3: CASSPPGQGPQPQHF
V: TRBV5-5; J: TRBJ1-6; length: 16; CDR3: CASSLKASSYNSPLHF
V: TRBV28; J: TRBJ2-2; length: 16; CDR3: CASSLAGKEYTGELFF
V: TRBV29-1; J: TRBJ1-1; length: 11; CDR3: CSVETDLEAFF
V: TRBV19; J: TRBJ1-3; length: 16; CDR3: CASSRSRLSSGNTIYF
V: TRBV6-1; J: TRBJ1-2; length: 14; CDR3: CASSEGDRVYGYTF
V: TRBV7-2; J: TRBJ1-4; length: 14; CDR3: CASSLGSDNEKLFF
V: TRBV13; J: TRBJ2-3; length: 17; CDR3: CASSLPQGGPSTDTQYF
V: TRBV12-3/TRBV12-4; J: TRBJ1-5; length: 14; CDR3: CASSLQNGYAAQHF
V: TRBV10-3; J: TRBJ2-5; length: 16; CDR3: CAISDPERMYQETQYF
V: TRBV27; J: TRBJ2-7; length: 17; CDR3: CASSSPPHVDRDYEQYF
V: TRBV6-1; J: TRBJ1-1; length: 16; CDR3: CASTIQGGEMNTEAFF
V: TRBV18; J: TRBJ1-5; length: 14; CDR3: CASSPDGPDQPQHF
V: TRBV5-4; J: TRBJ2-7; length: 16; CDR3: CASSLGSGVGSYEQYF
V: TRBV12-3/TRBV12-4; J: TRBJ2-3; length: 15; CDR3: CASSYGQDPWDTQYF
V: TRBV7-9; J: TRBJ1-1; length: 17; CDR3: CASSLDASLSMNTEAFF
V: TRBV11-2; J: TRBJ2-5; length: 16; CDR3: CASSLYGGAFEEIQYF
V: TRBV13; J: TRBJ1-1; length: 14; CDR3: CASSLGRGPPEAFF
V: TRBV12-3/TRBV12-4; J: TRBJ2-1; length: 13; CDR3: CASSSGTGNEQFF
V: TRBV11-2; J: TRBJ2-7; length: 15; CDR3: CASSWPGQGAYEQYF
V: TRBV7-9; J: TRBJ1-5; length: 13; CDR3: CASSRDRNQPQHF
V: TRBV28; J: TRBJ1-1; length: 14; CDR3: CASRLTGDHTEAFF
V: TRBV7-8; J: TRBJ2-1; length: 15; CDR3: CASSFAGGAYNEQFF
V: TRBV29-1; J: TRBJ1-2; length: 15; CDR3: CSVETGDKRDYGYTF
V: TRBV2; J: TRBJ1-1; length: 12; CDR3: CASSDEDREAFF
V: TRBV7-9; J: TRBJ1-1; length: 18; CDR3: CASSLVGGTGPLNTEAFF
V: TRBV6-5; J: TRBJ1-2; length: 16; CDR3: CASSYNQGEKGYGYTF
V: TRBV2; J: TRBJ1-2; length: 16; CDR3: CASSENRDIYHYGYTF
V: TRBV4-3; J: TRBJ1-5; length: 15; CDR3: CASSQDWGGEQPQHF
V: TRBV9; J: TRBJ2-3; length: 15; CDR3: CASSVGGGATDTQYF
V: TRBV7-2; J: TRBJ2-1; length: 14; CDR3: CASSSPGGLYEQFF
V: TRBV5-1; J: TRBJ1-1; length: 15; CDR3: CASSLAGGSDAEAFF
V: TRBV6-6; J: TRBJ2-1; length: 16; CDR3: CASTLQGGATYNEQFF